One and the same sample provided the 5 T cell receptor beta chains below, sequenced in a study of OX40 agonist ivuxolimab in advanced cancers. Library construction relied on the immunoSEQ multiplex PCR assay. As stored in TCRdb, this immuneACCESS dataset retains in-frame rearrangements with V and J assigned. A fraction of the clones does not appear; measured against another copy, unresolved V genes explain less than half of the discrepancy, and the remainder lacks a known reason. The sample data list around 94,000 clones, and 80% to 90% of these were observed just once. The ten largest clones take up around 0.28% of the sample. The sample consisted of CD4+ or CD8+ T cells sorted from blood, taken in a trial of the OX40 agonist ivuxolimab. The receptors come from an adult with an advanced solid tumor such as melanoma, head and neck, liver or kidney cancer.

The rearrangement uses TRBV5-1 and TRBJ2-7; 8 positions agree with TRBD1. The CDR3 has 14 amino acids. Germline-derived CDR1 and CDR2 are SGHRS and YFSETQ. The trim removed 3 bases at V and 4 bases at J, leaving 6 bases unmatched. The CDR3 sequence: CASSSGQGLYEQYF. The CDR3 DNA reads as TGCGCCAGCAGCTCCGGACAGGGCTTATACGAGCAGTACTTC. Full variable domain (rest looked up from reference TRBV5-1 and TRBJ2-7): KAGVTQTPRYLIKTRGQQVTLSCSPISGHRSVSWYQQTPGQGLQFLFEYFSETQRNKGNFPGRFSGRQFSNSRSEMNVSTLELGDSALYLCASSSGQGLYEQYFGPGTRLTVT.

This clone was observed once. This sequence joins TRBV30 and TRBJ2-1; 11 bases map to TRBD2. The CDR3 loop spans 12 amino acids. From germline, CDR1 is GTSNPN and CDR2 SVGIG (reference sequence). Trimming removed 3 bases from V and 10 bases from J; junction bases left unmatched: 2. In nucleotides, the CDR3 is TGTGCCTGGAGACTAGCGGGGGCGGAGCAGTTCTTC. Protein sequence: CAWRLAGAEQFF.

V and J are TRBV10-3 and TRBJ2-2; D is perhaps TRBD1 (6 bases). Trimming stripped 5 bases from V and 1 base from J, with 8 bases between. This CDR3 contains 14 residues. Germline lookup yields CDR1 ENHRY and CDR2 SYGVKD. This CDR3 reads CAISKTGNTGELFF. In DNA form, the CDR3 reads TGTGCCATCAGTAAGACAGGGAACACCGGGGAGCTGTTTTTT.

This chain links TRBV6-1 with TRBJ2-7; 12 bases agree with TRBD1. The V gene's germline CDR1 is MNHNS and CDR2 SASEGT. This CDR3 region has 15 residues. Trimming at V came to 7 bases and at J to 5 bases, leaving 9 bases not matched to a gene. CDR3 sequence reads: CASKLSGQGANEQYF. The CDR3 DNA is TGTGCCAGCAAACTTTCGGGACAGGGGGCCAACGAGCAGTACTTC.

The V and J genes are TRBV19 and TRBJ1-3, with TRBD1 identical over 9 bases. Germline V gene data show CDR1 as LNHDA and CDR2 as SQIVND (reference sequence). Unmatched junction bases numbered 5, after V lost 4 bases and J lost 1 base. CDR3 length: 16 residues. The CDR3 DNA reads as TGTGCCAGTAGTACGGGACAGGGTAATTCTGGAAACACCATATATTTT. Protein: CASSTGQGNSGNTIYF.